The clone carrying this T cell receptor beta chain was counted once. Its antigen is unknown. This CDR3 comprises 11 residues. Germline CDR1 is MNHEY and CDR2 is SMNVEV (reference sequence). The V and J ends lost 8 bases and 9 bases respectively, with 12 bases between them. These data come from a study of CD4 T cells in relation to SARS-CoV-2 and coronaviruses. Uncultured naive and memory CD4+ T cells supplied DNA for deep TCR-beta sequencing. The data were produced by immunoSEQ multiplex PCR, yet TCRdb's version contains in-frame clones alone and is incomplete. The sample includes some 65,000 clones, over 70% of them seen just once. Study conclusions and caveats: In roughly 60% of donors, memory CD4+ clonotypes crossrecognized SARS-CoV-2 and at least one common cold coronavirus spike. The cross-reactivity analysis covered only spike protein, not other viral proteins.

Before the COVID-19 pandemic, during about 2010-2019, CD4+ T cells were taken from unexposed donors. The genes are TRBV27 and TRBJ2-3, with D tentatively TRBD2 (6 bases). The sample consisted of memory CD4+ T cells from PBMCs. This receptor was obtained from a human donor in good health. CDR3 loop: CASVGGYTQYF. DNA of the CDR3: TGTGCCAGCGTGGGGGGATACACGCAGTATTTT.